This T cell receptor (beta chain) stems from a study of T cell repertoires in ileal Crohn's disease (dated by TCRdb to about 2019). With regard to the full study: The median duration of disease was 7.9 years, and at the time of surgery approximately 33% of patients were active smokers. The study was conducted in parallel with a multicentre cohort that was designed to identify predictors of early endoscopic recurrence following ileocolonic resection. A total of around 150 mucosal samples from roughly 60 patients were sequenced, collected from several sites on the surgical specimen as well as at postoperative endoscopy. Every patient underwent surgery because of a complication, which was stricturing disease in 61% of cases and penetrating disease in roughly 39%. The TCR repertoire was analysed in approximately 60 patients with Crohn's disease drawn from a prospective multicentre cohort. Postoperative therapy was given to about half of the patients, with thiopurines administered to 11 patients and anti-TNF agents administered to 15 to 20 patients. A Rutgeerts score above i0 was used to define endoscopic postoperative recurrence. The M6 samples were biopsies of the neoterminal ileum collected during postoperative colonoscopy.

Regarding this clone: Its antigen target is currently unknown. No much larger clone is present one base from it, and per-base qualities are unavailable.

The time point tag for this specimen amounts to: neoterminal ileum biopsy at postoperative endoscopy, about 6 months after surgery. Adults with ileal or ileocolonic Crohn's disease and an indication for ileocolonic resection were eligible for inclusion. Whole ileal mucosal biopsies were kept frozen at -80 degrees C prior to DNA extraction. Genomic DNA was extracted from frozen whole biopsies with a TRizol-based method and quantified on a NanoDrop 2000 spectrophotometer. Roughly 550 nanograms of biopsy DNA per sample were submitted for commercial TCRB immunosequencing. Adaptive Biotechnology amplified CDR3 regions from genomic DNA with a two-step multiplex PCR that controlled for amplification bias. The first PCR used primers for every V and J gene segment; the second PCR added barcodes and Illumina adapters. CDR3 libraries were sequenced using an Illumina instrument. In the authors' own workflow: Vendor-provided pipelines were combined with custom analysis of raw data in R/Bioconductor under R version 3.3.0. Clonality, which ranges from 0 to 1, was calculated as the inverse of the normalised Shannon entropy across all productive clones. High-frequency clones were defined as the repertoire share of the top 100 clones, retaining only clones passing a 95% confidence test. Overlap between samples was measured with the Morisita-Horn index, while repertoire diversity was measured with the Simpson index. TCRdb holds this immuneACCESS table with in-frame rearrangements only. Some clones are missing; in checked studies, unresolved V genes explain under half, and the rest has no known cause. D and trimming were read from the DNA, whereas the V and J calls and clone size are those reported in that table. The sample table holds 55,000 to 65,000 clones, of which roughly nine tenths were seen once. The top ten clones comprise about 2.1% of the sample.

What the authors observed across the whole study: Endoscopic recurrence was found to be associated with higher high-frequency clone percentages at surgery, and recurrence was observed in all patients with clonality above 26.8% (18/57). Compared with CD4 T cells, sorted CD8 T cells contained more high-frequency clones, which suggests that the mucosal expansions were mostly CD8. A significantly higher proportion of clonal expansions was observed in active smokers at surgery than in non-smokers (roughly 27% vs 19%, p=0.02). Only a subgroup of patients, of unstated size, had their mucosal CD4 and CD8 T cells sorted and sequenced. Postoperative endoscopy was performed at varying times within the first year after surgery, with a median delay of approximately seven months.

Taken from cysteine to phenylalanine, the CDR3 has 16 residues. Here the CDR3 DNA is all that survives: 48 bases in frame from base 1. The CDR1 and CDR2 encoded by the germline V gene are SGHTA and FQGTGA. V loses 2 bases of germline sequence and J loses 1 base, and the interval between the two ends is 12 bases. Sequencing was carried out using ileal tissue. This chain joins TRBV7-3 to TRBJ2-1, with a weak D call of TRBD2 (5 bases match). This clonotype was obtained from an adult with Crohn's disease. The nucleotide sequence reads as follows: TGTGCCAGCAGCTTAGAGGGCGCTGCTTCCTACAATGAGCAGTTCTTC. It codes for CASSLEGAASYNEQFF. Joined to the reference TRBV7-3 and TRBJ2-1 proteins, this CDR3 gives the full variable domain: GAGVSQTPSNKVTEKGKYVELRCDPISGHTALYWYRQSLGQGPEFLIYFQGTGAADDSGLPNDRFFAVRPEGSVSTLKIQRTERGDSAVYLCASSLEGAASYNEQFFGPGTRLTVL.